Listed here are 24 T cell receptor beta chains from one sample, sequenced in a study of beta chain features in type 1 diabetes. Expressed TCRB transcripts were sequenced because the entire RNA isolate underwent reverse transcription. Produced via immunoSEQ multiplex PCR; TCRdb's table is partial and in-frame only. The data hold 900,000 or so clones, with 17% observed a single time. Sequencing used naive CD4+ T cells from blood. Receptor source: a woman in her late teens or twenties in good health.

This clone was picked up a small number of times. Here the CDR3 DNA reads TGTGCCAGCAGTGACTTGGACAGGGGCCCCTACAATGAGCAGTTCTTC. Amino acids: CASSDLDRGPYNEQFF. This chain connects TRBV25-1 to TRBJ2-1; 9 bases are shared with TRBD1. V lost 3 bases to trimming and J lost 2 bases; unmatched junction nucleotides: 5. This CDR3 contains 16 residues. Germline-derived CDR1 and CDR2 are MGHDK and SYGVNS.

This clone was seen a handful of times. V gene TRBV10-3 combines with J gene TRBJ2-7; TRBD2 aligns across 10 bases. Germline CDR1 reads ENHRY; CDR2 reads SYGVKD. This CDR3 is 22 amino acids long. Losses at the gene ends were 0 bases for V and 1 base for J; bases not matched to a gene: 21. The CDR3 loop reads CAISESTKLNTHRTSGSYEQYF. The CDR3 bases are TGTGCCATCAGTGAGTCGACCAAGCTAAATACCCACAGGACTAGCGGATCCTACGAGCAGTACTTC.

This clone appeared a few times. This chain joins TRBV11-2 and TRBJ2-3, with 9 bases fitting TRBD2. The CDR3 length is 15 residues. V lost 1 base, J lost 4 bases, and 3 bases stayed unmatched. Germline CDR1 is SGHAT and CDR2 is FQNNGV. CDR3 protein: CASSLVGLASDTQYF. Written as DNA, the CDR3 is TGTGCCAGCAGCTTAGTGGGACTAGCCTCAGATACGCAGTATTTT.

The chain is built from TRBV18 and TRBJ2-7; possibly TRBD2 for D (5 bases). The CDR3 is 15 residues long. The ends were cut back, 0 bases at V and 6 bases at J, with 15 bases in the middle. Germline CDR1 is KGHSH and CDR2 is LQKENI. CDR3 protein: CASSPPVSRRAEQYF. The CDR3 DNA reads TGTGCCAGCTCACCACCGGTTTCCAGGCGGGCCGAGCAGTACTTC.

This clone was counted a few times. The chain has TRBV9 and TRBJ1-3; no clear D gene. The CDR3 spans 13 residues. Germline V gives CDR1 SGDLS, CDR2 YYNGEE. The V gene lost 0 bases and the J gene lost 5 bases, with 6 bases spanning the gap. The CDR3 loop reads CASSVEDRNTIYF. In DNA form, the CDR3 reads TGTGCCAGCAGCGTAGAAGACAGAAACACCATATATTTT. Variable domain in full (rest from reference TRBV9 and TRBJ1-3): DSGVTQTPKHLITATGQRVTLRCSPRSGDLSVYWYQQSLDQGLQFLIQYYNGEERAKGNILERFSAQQFPDLHSELNLSSLELGDSALYFCASSVEDRNTIYFGEGSWLTVV.

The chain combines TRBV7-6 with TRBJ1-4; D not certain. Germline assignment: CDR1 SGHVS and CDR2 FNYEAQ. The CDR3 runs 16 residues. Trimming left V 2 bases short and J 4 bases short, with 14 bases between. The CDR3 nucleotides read TGTGCCAGCAGCTTATTGAGGGCAGAAGATAATGAAAAACTGTTTTTT. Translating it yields CASSLLRAEDNEKLFF.

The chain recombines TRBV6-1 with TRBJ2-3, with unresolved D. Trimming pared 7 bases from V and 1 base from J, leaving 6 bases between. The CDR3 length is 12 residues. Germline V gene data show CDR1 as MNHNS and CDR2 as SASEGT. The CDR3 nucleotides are TGTGCCAGCAAGCCGGGCACAGATACGCAGTATTTT. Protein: CASKPGTDTQYF.

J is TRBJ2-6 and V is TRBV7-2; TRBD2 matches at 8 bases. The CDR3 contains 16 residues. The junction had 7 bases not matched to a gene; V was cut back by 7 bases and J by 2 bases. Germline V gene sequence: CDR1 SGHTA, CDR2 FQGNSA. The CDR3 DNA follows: TGTGCCAGCATTAGCGGGGCAATGGCTGGGGCCAACGTCCTGACTTTC. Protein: CASISGAMAGANVLTF.

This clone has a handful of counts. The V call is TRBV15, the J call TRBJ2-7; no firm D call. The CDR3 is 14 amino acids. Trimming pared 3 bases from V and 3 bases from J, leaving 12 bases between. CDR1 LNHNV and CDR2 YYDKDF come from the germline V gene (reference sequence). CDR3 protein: CATSSGVGYYEQYF. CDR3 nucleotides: TGTGCCACCAGCAGTGGGGTTGGTTACTACGAGCAGTACTTC.

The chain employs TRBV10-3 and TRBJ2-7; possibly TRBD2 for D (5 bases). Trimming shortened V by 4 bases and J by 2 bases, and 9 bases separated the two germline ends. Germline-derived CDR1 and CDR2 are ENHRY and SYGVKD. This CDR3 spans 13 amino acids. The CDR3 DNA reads TGTGCCATCAGTGGTGGGAGTCCCTACGAGCAGTACTTC. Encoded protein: CAISGGSPYEQYF.

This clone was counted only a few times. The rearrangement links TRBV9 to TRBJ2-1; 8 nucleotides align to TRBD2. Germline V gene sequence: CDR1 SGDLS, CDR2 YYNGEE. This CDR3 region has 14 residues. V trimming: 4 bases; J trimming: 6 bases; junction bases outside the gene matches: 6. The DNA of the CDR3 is TGTGCCAGCAGCTCACGGACTAGCTTCAATGAGCAGTTCTTC. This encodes CASSSRTSFNEQFF.

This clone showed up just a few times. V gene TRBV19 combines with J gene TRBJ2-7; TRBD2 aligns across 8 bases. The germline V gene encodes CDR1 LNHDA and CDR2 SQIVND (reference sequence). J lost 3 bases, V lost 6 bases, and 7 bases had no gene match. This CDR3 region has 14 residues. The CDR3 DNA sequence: TGTGCCAGTAGGAAGACTAGCGACTACTACGAGCAGTACTTC. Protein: CASRKTSDYYEQYF.

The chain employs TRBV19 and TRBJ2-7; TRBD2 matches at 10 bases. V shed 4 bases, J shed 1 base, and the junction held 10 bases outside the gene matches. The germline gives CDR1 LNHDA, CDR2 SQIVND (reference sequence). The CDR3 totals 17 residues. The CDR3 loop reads CASSNSGRRSSSYEQYF. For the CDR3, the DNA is TGTGCCAGTAGTAATAGCGGGAGGCGATCTTCATCCTACGAGCAGTACTTC.

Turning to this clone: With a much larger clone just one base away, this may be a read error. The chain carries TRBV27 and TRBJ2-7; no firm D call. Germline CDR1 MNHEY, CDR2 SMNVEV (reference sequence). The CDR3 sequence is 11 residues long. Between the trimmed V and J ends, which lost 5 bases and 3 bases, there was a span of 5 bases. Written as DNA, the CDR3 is TGTGCCAGCAGTAAGGGCTACGAGCAGTACTTC. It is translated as CASSKGYEQYF.

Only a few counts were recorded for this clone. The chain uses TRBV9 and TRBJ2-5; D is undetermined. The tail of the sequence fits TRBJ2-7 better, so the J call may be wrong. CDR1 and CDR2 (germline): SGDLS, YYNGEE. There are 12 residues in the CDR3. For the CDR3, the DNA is TGTGCCAGCAGCTCCTCCTCCTACGAGCAGTACTTC. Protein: CASSSSSYEQYF.

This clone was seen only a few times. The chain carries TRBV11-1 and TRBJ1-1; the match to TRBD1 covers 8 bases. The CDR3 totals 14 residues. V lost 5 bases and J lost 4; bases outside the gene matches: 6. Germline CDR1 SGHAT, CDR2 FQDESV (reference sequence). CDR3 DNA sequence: TGTGCCAGCAGCGCGTTACAGGGGGGCACTGAAGCTTTCTTT. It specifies CASSALQGGTEAFF.

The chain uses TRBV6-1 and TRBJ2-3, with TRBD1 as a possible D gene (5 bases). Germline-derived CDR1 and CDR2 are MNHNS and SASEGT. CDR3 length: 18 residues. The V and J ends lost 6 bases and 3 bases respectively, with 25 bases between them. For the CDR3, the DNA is TGTGCCAGCAGCGAACACATCCCGCCAGGGATTCGAACAGATACGCAGTATTTT. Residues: CASSEHIPPGIRTDTQYF.

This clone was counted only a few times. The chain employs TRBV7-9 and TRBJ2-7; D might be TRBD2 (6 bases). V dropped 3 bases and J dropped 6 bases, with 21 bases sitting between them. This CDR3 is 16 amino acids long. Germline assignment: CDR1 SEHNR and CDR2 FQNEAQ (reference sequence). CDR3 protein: CASSLVGAGRRSEQYF. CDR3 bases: TGTGCCAGCAGCTTGGTTGGTGCGGGACGGAGGAGCGAGCAGTACTTC.

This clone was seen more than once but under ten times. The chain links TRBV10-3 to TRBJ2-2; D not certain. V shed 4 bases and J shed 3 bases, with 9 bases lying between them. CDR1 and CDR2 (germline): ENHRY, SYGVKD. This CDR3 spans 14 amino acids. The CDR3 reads CAISATSYTGELFF. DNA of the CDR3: TGTGCCATCAGTGCCACGTCCTACACCGGGGAGCTGTTTTTT.

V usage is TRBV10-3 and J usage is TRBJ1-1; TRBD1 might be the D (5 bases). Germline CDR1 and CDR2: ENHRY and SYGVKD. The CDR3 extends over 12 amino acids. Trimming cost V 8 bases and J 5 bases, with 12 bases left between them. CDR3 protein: CAIGKEGTEAFF. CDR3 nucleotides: TGTGCCATCGGTAAGGAGGGGACTGAAGCTTTCTTT.

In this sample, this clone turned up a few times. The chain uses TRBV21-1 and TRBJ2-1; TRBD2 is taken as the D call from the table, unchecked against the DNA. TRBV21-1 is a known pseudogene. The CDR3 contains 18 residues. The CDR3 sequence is CASSNPRRADRPYNEQFF. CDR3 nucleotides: TGTGCCAGCAGCAACCCTAGGAGGGCCGACCGCCCTTACAATGAGCAGTTCTTC.

The CDR3 reads CASSQGGSNYGYTF. DNA of the CDR3: TGTGCCAGCAGCCAAGGGGGCAGTAACTATGGCTACACCTTC. This chain uses TRBV4-2 with TRBJ1-2; possible D gene TRBD1, 5 bases. CDR1 and CDR2 (germline): LGHNA, YNFKEQ. The CDR3 is made up of 14 amino acids. V was pared by 1 base and J by 1 base, with 7 bases between.

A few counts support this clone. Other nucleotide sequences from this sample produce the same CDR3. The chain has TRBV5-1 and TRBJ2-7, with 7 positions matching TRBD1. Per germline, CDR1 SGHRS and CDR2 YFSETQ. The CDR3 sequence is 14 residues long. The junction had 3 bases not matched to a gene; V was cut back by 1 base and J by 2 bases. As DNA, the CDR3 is TGCGCCAGCAGCTTGAGGACAGGAACCTACGAGCAGTACTTC. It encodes CASSLRTGTYEQYF.

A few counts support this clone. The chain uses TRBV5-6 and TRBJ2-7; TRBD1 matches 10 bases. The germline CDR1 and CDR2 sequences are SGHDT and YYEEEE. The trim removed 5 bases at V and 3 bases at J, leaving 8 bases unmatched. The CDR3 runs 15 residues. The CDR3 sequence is CASRFGTGEFYEQYF. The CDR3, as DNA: TGTGCCAGCAGGTTCGGGACAGGGGAATTCTACGAGCAGTACTTC. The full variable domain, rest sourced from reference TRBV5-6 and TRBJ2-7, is DAGVTQSPTHLIKTRGQQVTLRCSPKSGHDTVSWYQQALGQGPQFIFQYYEEEERQRGNFPDRFSGHQFPNYSSELNVNALLLGDSALYLCASRFGTGEFYEQYFGPGTRLTVT.